This passage covers 25 T cell receptor beta chains from one sample sequenced in a study of blood T cell repertoires in acute mononucleosis. Sequencing used immunoSEQ multiplex PCR; TCRdb keeps in-frame clones, though not all of them. The sample shows 1,500 to 2,000 clones, about 19% of them seen only once. Sample time point: convalescence about 6 months (5-8 months) after acute presentation (visit 7). This material consisted of EBV YVL epitope tetramer+ CD8+ T cells sorted from PBMCs, taken during convalescence from infectious mononucleosis. Subset given: CD8 T cells binding a tetramer with EBV BRLF1 109-117 peptide (YVL-BR). Source of these receptors: a woman aged 18 to 35 with infectious mononucleosis caused by EBV.

Of note for this clone: A far larger clone lies a single base away; this is likely a read error. This sample includes further DNA sequences coding for the same CDR3. V usage is TRBV4-1 and J usage is TRBJ2-7; D possibly matches TRBD1 or TRBD2 (7 bases each). V lost 5 bases and J 2 bases, leaving 19 bases between the germline ends. CDR3 size: 16 residues. Germline loops: CDR1 MGHRA, CDR2 YSYEKL. As DNA, the CDR3 is TGCGCCAGCAGCTCTCGGGGAGGGGGCGGGACCTACGAGCAGTACTTC. Protein: CASSSRGGGGTYEQYF.

This clone was seen at least ten times. The genes are TRBV7-2 and TRBJ2-7, with 9 bases identical to TRBD1. Germline CDR1 is SGHTA and CDR2 is FQGNSA. The CDR3 covers 14 residues. V lost 6 bases, J lost 9 bases, and 12 bases stayed unmatched. Here the CDR3 DNA reads TGTGCCAGCAGAAACCGGGACAGGGCCCTGGGGCAGTACTTC. Amino acids: CASRNRDRALGQYF.

This clone showed up just a few times. J is TRBJ2-3 and V is TRBV6-1, with D perhaps matching TRBD2 (5 bases). The germline V gene has CDR1 MNHNS and CDR2 SASEGT. With 5 bases removed from V and 4 bases from J, the gap between germline ends came to 10 bases. This CDR3 comprises 13 residues. This CDR3 reads CASSTTDSDTQYF. The CDR3, as DNA: TGTGCCAGCAGTACTACGGACTCAGATACGCAGTATTTT.

This clone was detected only a few times. V and J are TRBV19 and TRBJ1-1; no definite D call. The CDR3 runs 13 residues. CDR1 LNHDA and CDR2 SQIVND come from the germline V gene (reference sequence). V dropped 9 bases and J dropped 5 bases, with 16 bases sitting between them. The CDR3: CASSSWIPTEAFF. CDR3 sequence (DNA): TGTGCCAGCAGCTCCTGGATCCCGACTGAAGCTTTCTTT.

Comments on this clone: A single base is all that separates this from a far larger clone, so a read error is likely. The V gene is TRBV7-3, the J gene TRBJ2-7; 8 nucleotides line up with TRBD1. Germline CDR1 is SGHTA and CDR2 is FQGTGA. After removal of 5 bases from V and 4 bases from J, the junction contained 10 bases not matched to a gene. The CDR3 runs 15 residues. This chain's CDR3 is CASSQTPTGAYEQYF. DNA for the CDR3: TGTGCCAGCAGCCAAACCCCGACAGGGGCGTACGAGCAGTACTTC.

Notes on this clone: A single base is all that separates this from a far larger clone, so a read error is likely. The V and J genes are TRBV5-4 and TRBJ2-7, with D perhaps given as TRBD1 or TRBD2 (7 bases each). CDR1 is SGHNT and CDR2 is YYREEE in the germline V gene (reference sequence). V was shortened by 7 bases and J by 2 bases, with 22 bases between the two germline ends. The CDR3 is made up of 16 amino acids. The CDR3 coding sequence is TGTGCCAGCTGCTCTCGGGGAGGGGGCGGGACCTACGAGCAGTACTTC. Translating gives CASCSRGGGGTYEQYF.

There are a few counts of this clone. The chain carries TRBV25-1 and TRBJ2-1; 12 bases are a match to TRBD1. The CDR3 is 15 amino acids. Unmatched junction bases numbered 9, after V lost 5 bases and J lost 10 bases. Germline lookup yields CDR1 MGHDK and CDR2 SYGVNS. The CDR3 bases are TGTGCCAGCAGTTTACCGGGACAGGGGGCGGGAGAGCAGTTCTTC. It yields the protein CASSLPGQGAGEQFF.

The chain couples TRBV7-7 to TRBJ1-2; unclear D gene. CDR1 is SSHAT and CDR2 is FNYEAQ in the germline V gene (reference sequence). This CDR3 is built from 11 residues. V shed 8 bases and J shed 4 bases, with 8 bases lying between them. CDR3: CASALGYGYTF. CDR3 coding DNA: TGTGCCAGCGCGTTGGGCTATGGCTACACCTTC.

The genes are TRBV7-2 and TRBJ2-7, with D perhaps TRBD2 (5 bases). This CDR3 spans 15 amino acids. Deletions cut 5 bases from V and 0 bases from J, with 14 bases between. Germline V gene sequence: CDR1 SGHTA, CDR2 FQGNSA. The CDR3 DNA follows: TGTGCCAGCAGCCCCATCAGAGGGTCCTCCTACGAGCAGTACTTC. Its translation is CASSPIRGSSYEQYF.

With regard to this clone: At one boundary the junction diverges from the germline segment, which might be a read error. The chain employs TRBV15 and TRBJ2-5; weak D call: TRBD1 (6 bases). The CDR3 is 15 amino acids. CDR1 is LNHNV, CDR2 YYDKDF, per germline (reference sequence). The CDR3 DNA follows: TGTGCCACCAGCAGACTGACAGGATCCGCGACCCCCCTCCACTTC. It encodes CATSRLTGSATPLHF. Filled out from reference TRBV15 and TRBJ2-5, the complete variable domain reads DAMVIQNPRYQVTQFGKPVTLSCSQTLNHNVMYWYQQKSSQAPKLLFHYYDKDFNNEADTPDNFQSRRPNTSFCFLDIRSPGLGDTAMYLCATSRLTGSATPLHFGPGTRLLVL.

This clone was picked up many times. The chain has TRBV4-2 and TRBJ2-7, with D possibly being TRBD2 (5 bases). Germline-derived CDR1 and CDR2 are LGHNA and YNFKEQ. The CDR3 is made up of 16 amino acids. Trimming took off 5 bases at V and 0 bases at J, with 17 bases between the two ends. CDR3 DNA: TGTGCCAGCAGCTTAGATTGGAGGATTCGCTCCTACGAGCAGTACTTC. Translation: CASSLDWRIRSYEQYF.

This chain joins TRBV29-1 and TRBJ2-1; unclear D gene. V lost 4 bases to trimming and J lost 4 bases, with 11 bases between them. Germline lookup yields CDR1 SQVTM and CDR2 ANQGSEA. CDR3 length equals 13 residues. Here the CDR3 DNA reads TGCAGCGTTGGGGTGTCCCTTTACAATGAGCAGTTCTTC. Its translation is CSVGVSLYNEQFF.

This clone appeared a few times. The chain combines TRBV12-5 with TRBJ2-4; D not resolved. The DNA end lines up better with TRBJ2-5; the J call may be wrong. The V gene's germline CDR1 is LGHNT and CDR2 FRNRAP. CDR3 length: 15 residues. CDR3 loop: CASGLVIRAGETQYF. The CDR3 bases are TGTGCTAGTGGTTTGGTAATTAGGGCTGGAGAGACCCAGTACTTC.

This clone was found a few times. With a far larger clone one base away, a read error is the likely cause. The chain joins TRBV4-3 to TRBJ2-7; weak D call: TRBD1 (6 bases). Germline V CDR1 and CDR2: LGHNA, YSLEER. Trimming shortened V by 6 bases and J by 0 bases, and 9 bases separated the two germline ends. The CDR3 is made up of 13 amino acids. CDR3: CASSWTASYEQYF. Here the CDR3 DNA reads TGCGCCAGCAGTTGGACAGCCTCCTACGAGCAGTACTTC.

The V gene is TRBV4-1, the J gene TRBJ2-7; 11 bases line up with TRBD1. CDR1 and CDR2 from the germline V gene are MGHRA and YSYEKL. The CDR3 has 16 residues. J was trimmed by 2 bases and V by 4 bases; bases with no gene match: 7. The CDR3 DNA sequence: TGCGCCAGCAGCCTTCGGACAGGGGGCGGGACCTACGAGCAGTACTTC. It is translated as CASSLRTGGGTYEQYF.

The rearrangement links TRBV29-1 to TRBJ2-7; 9 bases fit TRBD2. Germline lookup yields CDR1 SQVTM and CDR2 ANQGSEA. The ends lost 4 bases at V and 2 bases at J; junction bases unmatched: 3. There are 13 residues in the CDR3. DNA for the CDR3: TGCAGCGTTGGACTAGCGGAAACCTACGAGCAGTACTTC. Protein sequence: CSVGLAETYEQYF.

On this clone: This sequence is one base from a far larger clone and is likely a read error. The V gene is TRBV5-4, the J gene TRBJ1-3; D gene ambiguous. The germline V and J ends were trimmed by 4 bases and 4 bases, with 12 bases remaining between them. CDR3 size: 14 residues. CDR1 is SGHNT and CDR2 is YYREEE in the germline V gene (reference sequence). For the CDR3, the DNA is TGTGCCAGCAGCCCGGGCGTCAGGGGAAACACCATATATTTT. Translated: CASSPGVRGNTIYF.

This clone was counted a few times. V usage is TRBV7-3 and J usage is TRBJ2-1; 8 positions agree with TRBD1. The germline CDR1 and CDR2 sequences are SGHTA and FQGTGA. V lost 8 bases to trimming and J lost 6 bases; unmatched junction nucleotides: 9. The CDR3 runs 14 residues. The CDR3, as DNA: TGTGCCAGCCCCGACCCGACAGGGGTCAATGAGCAGTTCTTC. It is translated as CASPDPTGVNEQFF.

Remarks on this clone: The junction does not match germline at one end; this may be a read error. The J gene is TRBJ2-1, the V gene TRBV29-1; no firm D call. Per the germline V gene, CDR1 is SQVTM and CDR2 is ANQGSEA. The CDR3 covers 13 residues. DNA of the CDR3: TGCAGGGTTGGGCAGGCCATTTACAATGAGCAGTTCTTC. Translation: CRVGQAIYNEQFF.

The rearrangement joins TRBV11-2 to TRBJ2-7; TRBD1 matches 10 bases. Germline values: CDR1 SGHAT, CDR2 FQNNGV. The CDR3 sequence is 14 residues long. V dropped 3 bases and J dropped 3; count of bases not matched to a gene: 2. This CDR3 is CASSFGQGVYEQYF. The DNA for the CDR3 is TGTGCCAGCAGCTTTGGACAGGGGGTCTACGAGCAGTACTTC. Combining the CDR3 with reference TRBV11-2 and TRBJ2-7 gives the whole variable domain EAGVAQSPRYKIIEKRQSVAFWCNPISGHATLYWYQQILGQGPKLLIQFQNNGVVDDSQLPKDRFSAERLKGVDSTLKIQPAKLEDSAVYLCASSFGQGVYEQYFGPGTRLTVT.

A few counts support this clone. This chain joins TRBV14 and TRBJ2-7, with D perhaps matching TRBD1 (6 bases). In germline, CDR1 is SGHDN, CDR2 FVKESK. There are 14 residues in the CDR3. Trimming left V 6 bases short and J 4 bases short, with 16 bases between. The CDR3 DNA reads TGTGCCAGCAGTTTAAGAGGGGGTGGGTACGAGCAGTACTTC. This encodes CASSLRGGGYEQYF. The whole variable domain, filled in from reference TRBV14 and TRBJ2-7, reads EAGVTQFPSHSVIEKGQTVTLRCDPISGHDNLYWYRRVMGKEIKFLLHFVKESKQDESGMPNNRFLAERTGGTYSTLKVQPAELEDSGVYFCASSLRGGGYEQYFGPGTRLTVT.

A few counts support this clone. The V call is TRBV6-5, the J call TRBJ2-7; maybe TRBD2 (5 bases). This CDR3 is 12 amino acids long. The V end was cut by 9 bases, the J end by 3 bases, with 12 bases between. CDR1 is MNHEY, CDR2 SVGAGI, per germline. Here the CDR3 DNA reads TGTGCCAGTTACGACGAGGGCTACGAGCAGTACTTC. Residues: CASYDEGYEQYF.

This clone was detected a few times. It may be a read error: a sequence one base away is much more abundant. The chain uses TRBV27 and TRBJ2-7; D might be TRBD1 (6 bases). The CDR3 consists of 17 residues. Germline V gene sequence: CDR1 MNHEY, CDR2 SMNVEV (reference sequence). The germline V and J ends were trimmed by 6 bases and 1 base, with 22 bases remaining between them. CDR3 in amino acids: CASSLFQKQGESYEQYF. CDR3 DNA sequence: TGTGCCAGCAGCTTGTTCCAAAAACAGGGCGAGTCCTACGAGCAGTACTTC.

Of note for this clone: The junction departs from the called germline gene at one end, perhaps through a read error. V usage is TRBV10-3 and J usage is TRBJ2-7, with D unresolved. CDR3 length: 11 amino acids. Per germline, CDR1 ENHRY and CDR2 SYGVKD. CDR3 protein: CASSAQMEQYF. In DNA, the CDR3 is TGTGCCAGCAGTGCGCAAATGGAGCAGTACTTC.

Relative to its sample, this clone is medium-sized. Other nucleotide sequences in the sample specify the same CDR3. The V and J genes are TRBV5-1 and TRBJ2-7, with D uncertain. Germline assignment: CDR1 SGHRS and CDR2 YFSETQ. The CDR3 is 14 amino acids. Trimming stripped 0 bases from V and 5 bases from J, with 12 bases between. CDR3 in DNA: TGCGCCAGCAGCTTGGCGGCGCGGAAGGACGAGCAGTACTTC. It is translated as CASSLAARKDEQYF. Full variable domain (outside the CDR3, taken from reference TRBV5-1 and TRBJ2-7): KAGVTQTPRYLIKTRGQQVTLSCSPISGHRSVSWYQQTPGQGLQFLFEYFSETQRNKGNFPGRFSGRQFSNSRSEMNVSTLELGDSALYLCASSLAARKDEQYFGPGTRLTVT.